Here is one T cell receptor beta chain with its context. Antigen: not known. Germline CDR1 is SGHAT and CDR2 is FQNNGV. Trimming removed 5 bases at V and 1 base at J, with 14 bases between. The CDR3 has 16 residues. The source of the sample is a study of shared clonotypes between healthy human individuals. Study-wide context: The plates for each donor numbered three CD4 naive, three CD4 memory, two CD8 naive and one CD8 memory.

The DNA input per sorted-subset replicate PCR was 200 ng, corresponding to 30,000 or so T cell genomes. Data came from immunoSEQ multiplex PCR; TCRdb stores just in-frame clones and leaves some out. The sample has about 2.1 million clones; 85% to 95% are singletons. Study conclusions and caveats: Generally, estimated richness proved larger in naive subsets than it did in memory subsets. Among donors, the sharing of clonotypes was expected to be influenced by sequencing depth.

Positive CCR7 selection of CD45RO-negative cells yielded the naive CD8 cells, and terminally differentiated effector memory CD45RA+ cells were excluded. This rearrangement joins TRBV11-2 to TRBJ2-2, with D tentatively TRBD1 (7 bases). The sample was naive CD8+ T cells from PBMCs. The origin of this receptor is a man aged 18 to 29 in good health. Some clones in this sample may be carry-over from other donors' samples. The CDR3 nucleotides read TGTGCCAGCAGCAAACAGGGGACTGAGAACACCGGGGAGCTGTTTTTT. Its translation: CASSKQGTENTGELFF.